This T cell receptor beta chain emerged from a study of shared T cell receptors in the human thymus (dated by TCRdb to about 2021). About the study as a whole: The study examined how self-reactive, shared T-cell receptor alpha chains are generated in the human thymus.

Library preparation employed the immunoSEQ multiplex PCR assay. As stored in TCRdb, this immuneACCESS dataset retains in-frame rearrangements with V and J assigned. A fraction of the clones does not appear; measured against another copy, unresolved V genes explain less than half of the discrepancy, and the remainder lacks a known reason. The sample data list approximately 730,000 clones, and over 75% of these were observed just once. Together, the top ten hold roughly 0.01% of the sample. From its cysteine to its phenylalanine, the CDR3 spans 17 amino acids. Solely the CDR3 DNA is kept, with 51 bases framed from the first base. The germline V gene encodes CDR1 SGHTA and CDR2 FQGNSA. V ends up 6 bases short and J 4 bases short, with an unmatched junction base count of 13. Details on this clone: This clone's antigen is unknown. Within one base of it there is no much larger clone, and no base qualities were kept.

These data were also filed under a second study, of human thymus T cells. The second study's paper adds: The donors were immunologically healthy infants in Finland who had open corrective cardiac surgery for congenital heart defects. Thymus tissue was collected as surgical resects that were removed during corrective cardiac surgery. Both the thymic and the peripheral blood repertoires appeared to show biased V and J gene segment usage. The related research found that thymic TCR repertoires overlapped highly between unrelated individuals. The study characterized TCR alpha and beta repertoires from about 8 infant thymus samples and a few related peripheral blood samples. Donor ages ranged from 7 to 244 days, and the cohort comprised roughly 6 male and a couple of female infants. Thymocytes were mechanically released from the tissue and were stored as pellets of roughly 10-32 million cells at -70 degrees C. A QIAsymphony instrument was used to extract genomic DNA from frozen cell pellets. The immunoSEQ multiplex PCR assay was used to amplify the TCRB and TCRAD loci from a standardized amount of quality-controlled genomic DNA. The amplicons spanned the V(D)J region and were long enough to cover the CDR3 and allow V and J genes to be identified. The commercial immunoSEQ service was used to sequence amplicons on an Illumina platform. Primer bias and sequencing errors were corrected as previously described, and TCRAD and TCRB definitions were based on the IMGT database. Analysis of the repertoires was done with immunoSEQ Analyzer 3.0 and VDJTools and included basic statistics, V/J segment usage, diversity estimates, rarefaction and pairwise overlap. Diversity was estimated with Chao1, ChaoE, Efron-Thisted, Shannon and inverse Simpson indices, and also on datasets down-sampled to the smallest sample. Repertoire overlap was assessed by strict matching of CDR3 nucleotide sequence, V gene and J gene, and clustering was done by Jaccard-based multidimensional scaling. Thymus samples yielded on average around 810,000 unique TCRB clonotypes, compared with 80,000 to 85,000 from blood samples.

The clonotype was recovered from a girl in the first two years of life with a congenital heart defect. Donor details come from another sample of the same person, matched by shared clones. The V gene is TRBV7-2 and the J gene is TRBJ2-3, and 10 junction bases match TRBD1. The sequencing input was thymocytes. The CDR3 loop reads CASRLTGTGVRADTQYF. The DNA sequence is given as TGTGCCAGCAGATTAACCGGGACAGGGGTTAGGGCAGATACGCAGTATTTT.